What follows are 25 T cell receptor beta chains derived from one specimen sequenced in a study of CD8+CD57+ T cells in acquired aplastic anemia (dated by TCRdb to the late 2010s). The data were produced on an Illumina HiSeq 2000. Genomic DNA was used as template for profiling of TCR beta VDJ combinations and CDR3 sequences. TCRdb reanalyzed the raw reads on its own, using fastp at Q25 for trimming and MiXCR for clone calling, and kept in-frame beta chains. Rows with one shared CDR3 protein collapse into an entry with the most common genes and DNA. The sample table records fewer than 200,000 distinct CDR3 sequences; 60% to 70% of these occur just once. Together, the top ten hold 45% of the sample. The sequenced sample was sorted CD4+, CD8+, or CD8+CD57+ T cells (not recorded which) from PBMCs. All receptors come from a human donor in good health.

The V gene is TRBV10-3, the J gene TRBJ2-3; a possible D gene is TRBD2 (6 bases). Germline V CDR1 and CDR2: ENHRY, SYGVKD. CDR3 length: 16 amino acids. Trimming left V 0 bases short and J 0 bases short, with 10 bases between. CDR3 in DNA: TGTGCCATCAGTGAGTCGGGGCGGGGAAGCACAGATACGCAGTATTTT. Protein product: CAISESGRGSTDTQYF.

This clonotype was counted between two and nine times. The gene calls are TRBV20-1 and TRBJ2-5; 9 bases agree with TRBD2. J lost 13 bases, V lost 2 bases, and 11 bases had no gene match. Germline V CDR1 and CDR2: DFQATT, SNEGSKA (reference sequence). The CDR3 runs 13 residues. CDR3 loop: CSARYERGVARYF. Written as DNA, the CDR3 is TGCAGTGCTAGATACGAGCGGGGGGTTGCAAGGTACTTC.

This clonotype was picked up many times. The chain carries TRBV19 and TRBJ2-3; D remains unclear. Germline V gene lookup returns CDR1 LNHDA and CDR2 SQIVND (reference sequence). Trimming cost V 10 bases and J 1 base, with 12 bases left between them. The CDR3 contains 13 residues. CDR3: CATALYGTDTQYF. CDR3 nucleotides: TGTGCCACAGCCCTCTATGGCACAGATACGCAGTATTTT. The full variable domain, its missing parts supplied by reference TRBV19 and TRBJ2-3, is DGGITQSPKYLFRKEGQNVTLSCEQNLNHDAMYWYRQDPGQGLRLIYYSQIVNDFQKGDIAEGYSVSREKKESFPLTVTSAQKNPTAFYLCATALYGTDTQYFGPGTRLTVL.

The chain employs TRBV7-2 and TRBJ2-7; D gene uncertain. V shed 4 bases and J shed 7 bases, with 14 bases lying between them. Germline V CDR1 and CDR2: SGHTA, FQGNSA. This CDR3 region has 13 residues. The CDR3 DNA follows: TGTGCCAGCAGCTCCGAAATATCGAGGGAGCAGTACTTC. Its protein product is CASSSEISREQYF.

The chain carries TRBV12-3 or TRBV12-4 and TRBJ2-7, with a weak D call TRBD1 (5 bases). The ends were cut back, 3 bases at V and 2 bases at J, with 14 bases in the middle. This CDR3 has 15 amino acids. CDR3 nucleotides: TGTGCCAGCAGTTTTAATTCAGGGTTGACCTACGAGCAGTACTTC. Residues: CASSFNSGLTYEQYF.

To note about this clonotype: Possible read error: a much larger clone is one base away. Likely a read error: the CDR3 ends without its conserved phenylalanine or tryptophan. J is TRBJ2-1 and V is TRBV5-4; no clear D. The CDR3 runs to 11 residues. Trimming took off 7 bases at V and 9 bases at J, with 11 bases between the two ends. From germline, CDR1 is SGHNT and CDR2 YYREEE (reference sequence). CDR3 bases: TGTGCCAGCCATGGGATGACTGAGCAGTTCTCC. Amino acids: CASHGMTEQFS.

The chain joins TRBV7-8 to TRBJ2-1, with D possibly TRBD1 on 6 matching bases. Germline CDR1 reads SGHVS; CDR2 reads FQNEAQ. Trimming took off 3 bases at V and 4 bases at J, with 10 bases between the two ends. The CDR3 is 14 residues long. The CDR3 sequence: CASSFPGEYNEQFF. The CDR3 DNA sequence: TGTGCCAGCAGCTTCCCAGGGGAATACAATGAGCAGTTCTTC. The full variable domain, rest sourced from reference TRBV7-8 and TRBJ2-1, is GAGVSQSPRYKVAKRGQDVALRCDPISGHVSLFWYQQALGQGPEFLTYFQNEAQLDKSGLPSDRFFAERPEGSVSTLKIQRTQQEDSAVYLCASSFPGEYNEQFFGPGTRLTVL.

The count of this clonotype is one. The chain couples TRBV24-1 to TRBJ1-2, with 8 positions matching TRBD1. CDR1 is KGHDR, CDR2 SFDVKD, per germline. Trimming removed 3 bases from V and 3 bases from J; junction bases left unmatched: 2. CDR3 size: 14 residues. The CDR3 nucleotides read TGTGCCACCAGTGATCCGGGACAGGACTATGGCTACACCTTC. Its protein product is CATSDPGQDYGYTF.

A single count supports this clonotype. V usage is TRBV9 and J usage is TRBJ1-2, with a tentative D call TRBD1 (5 bases). There are 15 residues in the CDR3. CDR1 and CDR2 from the germline V gene are SGDLS and YYNGEE. The CDR3 spells CVSSPLDTENYGYTF. In DNA, the CDR3 is TGTGTTAGCAGCCCACTGGACACCGAAAACTATGGCTACACCTTC.

This clonotype was observed once. The chain has TRBV24-1 and TRBJ1-5; D not certain. Germline V gene sequence: CDR1 KGHDR, CDR2 SFDVKD. V was trimmed by 3 bases and J by 7 bases, leaving 12 bases between them. The CDR3 length is 14 residues. CDR3 protein: CATSDPAERQPQHF. The CDR3 coding sequence is TGTGCCACCAGTGATCCGGCAGAGCGGCAGCCCCAGCATTTT.

There are many counts of this clonotype. The CDR3 nucleotides are TGCAGTGCTAGTGGGCTAGCGAGGGGGGACCAGTACTTC. Translation: CSASGLARGDQYF. The chain couples TRBV20-1 to TRBJ2-5; D is possibly TRBD1 or TRBD2 (6 bases each). The CDR3 runs to 13 residues. Trimming left V 3 bases short and J 10 bases short, with 18 bases between. Per germline, CDR1 DFQATT and CDR2 SNEGSKA (reference sequence).

The chain links TRBV7-9 to TRBJ2-7; 7 bases are a match to TRBD1. CDR3 length: 14 residues. V was clipped by 2 bases and J by 4 bases; unmatched bases: 5. The germline gives CDR1 SEHNR, CDR2 FQNEAQ (reference sequence). The CDR3 spells CASSLRGDSYEQYF. The CDR3, as DNA: TGTGCCAGCAGCTTACGAGGGGACAGTTACGAGCAGTACTTC. Combining the CDR3 with reference TRBV7-9 and TRBJ2-7 gives the whole variable domain DTGVSQNPRHKITKRGQNVTFRCDPISEHNRLYWYRQTLGQGPEFLTYFQNEAQLEKSRLLSDRFSAERPKGSFSTLEIQRTEQGDSAMYLCASSLRGDSYEQYFGPGTRLTVT.

The chain employs TRBV19 and TRBJ2-5; TRBD1 aligns across 7 bases. Per germline, CDR1 LNHDA and CDR2 SQIVND (reference sequence). Losses at the gene ends were 1 base for V and 6 bases for J; bases not matched to a gene: 8. This CDR3 is built from 15 residues. The CDR3 loop reads CASSIGGDSRKTQYF. The CDR3 nucleotides read TGTGCCAGTAGTATAGGTGGGGACAGTCGGAAGACCCAGTACTTC.

The genes are TRBV12-3 or TRBV12-4 and TRBJ1-6; the D gene is possibly TRBD1 (6 bases). This CDR3 contains 15 residues. V was trimmed by 6 bases and J by 4 bases, leaving 13 bases between them. This chain's CDR3 is CASSPQGTYNSPLHF. The DNA of the CDR3 is TGTGCCAGCAGCCCACAGGGCACTTATAATTCACCCCTCCACTTT.

V and J are TRBV12-3 or TRBV12-4 and TRBJ1-5; D might be TRBD1 (6 bases). V lost 5 bases and J lost 6, with 14 bases in between. The CDR3 consists of 14 residues. The CDR3 loop is CASSLGGVIQPQHF. CDR3 sequence (DNA): TGTGCCAGCAGTCTAGGGGGGGTGATTCAGCCCCAGCATTTT.

This clonotype appeared many times. J is TRBJ1-2 and V is TRBV7-9; 11 bases align to TRBD1. CDR3 length: 15 amino acids. V trimming: 5 bases; J trimming: 4 bases; junction bases outside the gene matches: 6. Germline V CDR1 and CDR2: SEHNR, FQNEAQ (reference sequence). In DNA, the CDR3 is TGTGCCAGCAGCGAACGGGACAGGGGGACCTATGGCTACACCTTC. It specifies CASSERDRGTYGYTF. The whole variable domain, filled in from reference TRBV7-9 and TRBJ1-2, reads DTGVSQNPRHKITKRGQNVTFRCDPISEHNRLYWYRQTLGQGPEFLTYFQNEAQLEKSRLLSDRFSAERPKGSFSTLEIQRTEQGDSAMYLCASSERDRGTYGYTFGSGTRLTVV.

Concerning this clonotype itself: At one boundary the junction diverges from the germline segment, which might be a read error. This sequence joins TRBV12-3 or TRBV12-4 and TRBJ2-7; the D gene could be TRBD1 or TRBD2 (5 bases each). The CDR3 consists of 13 residues. The CDR3 protein is CASSRDRSYEQYF. CDR3 DNA sequence: TGTGCCAGCAGCCGGGACCGCTCCTATGAGCAGTACTTC.

J is TRBJ2-5 and V is TRBV5-8, with a weak D call TRBD1 (6 bases). V dropped 3 bases and J dropped 5 bases, with 14 bases sitting between them. CDR3 length: 14 residues. CDR1 SGHTS and CDR2 YDEGEE come from the germline V gene. Here the CDR3 reads CASSSTGHLETQYF. The CDR3 DNA follows: TGTGCCAGCAGCTCGACGGGACATTTGGAGACCCAGTACTTC.

The J gene is TRBJ1-6, the V gene TRBV19; TRBD1 agrees at 8 bases. The CDR3 runs 14 residues. The J segment lost 5 bases and the V segment lost 6 bases, leaving 3 bases of the junction unmatched. Per germline, CDR1 LNHDA and CDR2 SQIVND (reference sequence). As DNA, the CDR3 is TGTGCCAGTAGGAACAGGGGGGATAATTCACCCCTCCACTTT. Amino acid sequence: CASRNRGDNSPLHF. Drawing the rest from reference TRBV19 and TRBJ1-6, the complete variable domain is DGGITQSPKYLFRKEGQNVTLSCEQNLNHDAMYWYRQDPGQGLRLIYYSQIVNDFQKGDIAEGYSVSREKKESFPLTVTSAQKNPTAFYLCASRNRGDNSPLHFGNGTRLTVT.

A note on this clonotype: At one end the junction does not follow the germline gene, possibly because of a read error. The rearrangement uses TRBV7-8 and TRBJ2-5, with 11 bases fitting TRBD2. Germline CDR1 is SGHVS and CDR2 is FQNEAQ. This CDR3 comprises 18 residues. CDR3 loop: CASSHALGLAAFQETQRF. CDR3 in DNA: TGTGCCAGCAGCCATGCGCTGGGACTAGCGGCTTTCCAAGAGACCCAGCGCTTC.

V is TRBV24-1 and J is TRBJ2-3, with 12 bases that match TRBD1. V lost 5 bases to trimming and J lost 1 base; unmatched junction nucleotides: 15. The germline V gene encodes CDR1 KGHDR and CDR2 SFDVKD. This CDR3 is built from 20 residues. The CDR3 nucleotides are TGTGCCACCAGTGTCGGTTGGATTGGGACAGGGGGCGCAGGCACAGATACGCAGTATTTT. Its translation is CATSVGWIGTGGAGTDTQYF.

The V and J genes are TRBV3-1 and TRBJ1-5; TRBD1 aligns across 7 bases. From germline, CDR1 is LGHDT and CDR2 YNNKEL (reference sequence). The CDR3 has 18 residues. The junction had 13 bases not matched to a gene; V was cut back by 0 bases and J by 5 bases. CDR3: CASSQEFSGGKDDQPQHF. In nucleotides, the CDR3 is TGTGCCAGCAGCCAAGAGTTCTCAGGGGGTAAAGATGATCAGCCCCAGCATTTT.

The J gene is TRBJ2-7, the V gene TRBV7-4; D is uncertain. This CDR3 is 15 amino acids long. In germline, CDR1 is SGHVT, CDR2 SQSDAQ. V lost 5 bases and J 1 base, leaving 15 bases between the germline ends. The CDR3, as DNA: TGTGCCAGCAGCCCCCCTTTGCGGCCGTCCTACGAGCAGTACTTC. It codes for CASSPPLRPSYEQYF. Supplemented by reference TRBV7-4 and TRBJ2-7, the full variable domain reads GAGVSQSPRYKVAKRGRDVALRCDSISGHVTLYWYRQTLGQGSEVLTYSQSDAQRDKSGRPSGRFSAERPERSVSTLKIQRTEQGDSAVYLCASSPPLRPSYEQYFGPGTRLTVT.

This clonotype turned up a few times. The chain is built from TRBV2 and TRBJ1-6; D is possibly TRBD1 (5 bases). The CDR3 covers 17 residues. Trimming stripped 8 bases from V and 0 bases from J, with 17 bases between. Germline V gene lookup returns CDR1 SNHLY and CDR2 FYNNEI. The CDR3 is CASLKGPPSSYNSPLHF. In DNA, the CDR3 is TGTGCCAGCCTCAAGGGACCGCCGAGCTCCTATAATTCACCCCTCCACTTT.

The rearrangement links TRBV7-3 to TRBJ2-5, with D possibly being TRBD1 or TRBD2 (5 bases each). The CDR3 loop spans 15 amino acids. In germline, CDR1 is SGHTA, CDR2 FQGTGA. Trimming left V 4 bases short and J 3 bases short, with 15 bases between. CDR3 sequence reads: CASSSPGTEEETQYF. DNA of the CDR3: TGTGCCAGCAGCTCCCCCGGGACGGAGGAAGAGACCCAGTACTTC.